Each of the 8 T cell receptor beta chains below was sequenced from the same sample in a study of blood T cells in healthy people across ages. The authors ran a second PCR of about 6 to 12 cycles using a sample-barcoded 5' primer and a J-beta primer mix. MiXCR, run by TCRdb on the 5' RACE reads, gives a single entry per CDR3 protein. The table shows 600,000 to 850,000 distinct CDR3 sequences, with roughly 47% occurring only once. Sequencing was done on a sample of blood. The origin of the receptors is an older woman in good health.

The V and J genes are TRBV28 and TRBJ2-3; TRBD2 matches 8 bases. The germline V gene has CDR1 MDHEN and CDR2 SYDVKM. With V trimmed by 6 bases and J by 3 bases, 8 bases remained unmatched. This CDR3 contains 15 residues. CDR3 bases: TGTGCCAGCAGCCCCGGGAGCGGGAGAACAGATACGCAGTATTTT. Its translation is CASSPGSGRTDTQYF.

The rearrangement links TRBV25-1 to TRBJ1-2; D is possibly TRBD1 (6 bases). Deletions cut 3 bases from V and 3 bases from J, with 14 bases between. This CDR3 has 15 amino acids. Looked up from germline, CDR1 is MGHDK and CDR2 is SYGVNS. CDR3 DNA: TGTGCCAGCAGTGAGCCACAGGGCGCCCACTATGGCTACACCTTC. Amino acid sequence: CASSEPQGAHYGYTF.

This chain joins TRBV6-2 or TRBV6-3 and TRBJ2-4; 9 bases match TRBD1. The CDR3 covers 15 residues. With V trimmed by 2 bases and J by 5 bases, 4 bases remained unmatched. Germline assignment: CDR1 MNHEY and CDR2 SVGEGT. DNA of the CDR3: TGTGCCAGCAGTTACGGGGGACAGGGACAAAACATTCAGTACTTC. As protein: CASSYGGQGQNIQYF.

The CDR3 spells CASSFSTSGATDTQYF. The DNA of the CDR3 is TGTGCCAGCAGTTTTTCTACTAGCGGGGCGACAGATACGCAGTATTTT. The rearrangement uses TRBV27 and TRBJ2-3, with 10 bases fitting TRBD2. V dropped 3 bases and J dropped 3; count of bases not matched to a gene: 6. The CDR3 length is 16 residues. CDR1 and CDR2 (germline): MNHEY, SMNVEV (reference sequence).

This chain uses TRBV5-1 with TRBJ2-7; possibly TRBD2 for D (6 bases). The CDR3 is 16 amino acids. Germline CDR1 SGHRS, CDR2 YFSETQ. V was trimmed by 2 bases and J by 2 bases, leaving 17 bases between them. CDR3 in DNA: TGCGCCAGCAGCTTCAGTGGTGGAGGGGTGGCCTACGAGCAGTACTTC. It is translated as CASSFSGGGVAYEQYF.

This chain connects TRBV20-1 to TRBJ2-7, with TRBD1 identical over 10 bases. The last part of the DNA fits TRBJ2-5 better; the J call may be wrong. Germline V gives CDR1 DFQATT, CDR2 SNEGSKA (reference sequence). The CDR3 has 15 amino acids. The CDR3 region is CSAFKTGGRAETQYF. CDR3 nucleotides: TGCAGTGCTTTTAAGACAGGGGGCCGTGCGGAGACCCAGTACTTC.

This clonotype was picked up one time. A junction boundary mismatches the germline segment, possibly from a read error. The rearrangement uses TRBV20-1 and TRBJ1-2; 7 bases map to TRBD1. The CDR3 is made up of 13 amino acids. Germline V gives CDR1 DFQATT, CDR2 SNEGSKA (reference sequence). The CDR3 DNA is TGCAGTGCGGGGGACAGCTCTAACTATGGCTACACTTTC. It codes for CSAGDSSNYGYTF.

This chain uses TRBV5-1 with TRBJ1-1, with TRBD1 matching over 9 bases. This CDR3 region has 17 residues. With 2 bases clipped from V and 6 bases from J, the junction kept 14 bases outside the gene matches. Germline CDR1 reads SGHRS; CDR2 reads YFSETQ. DNA of the CDR3: TGCGCCAGCAGCTTCCGGGACAGGGACTATTTGAGCCCTGAAGCTTTCTTT. This sequence encodes CASSFRDRDYLSPEAFF.